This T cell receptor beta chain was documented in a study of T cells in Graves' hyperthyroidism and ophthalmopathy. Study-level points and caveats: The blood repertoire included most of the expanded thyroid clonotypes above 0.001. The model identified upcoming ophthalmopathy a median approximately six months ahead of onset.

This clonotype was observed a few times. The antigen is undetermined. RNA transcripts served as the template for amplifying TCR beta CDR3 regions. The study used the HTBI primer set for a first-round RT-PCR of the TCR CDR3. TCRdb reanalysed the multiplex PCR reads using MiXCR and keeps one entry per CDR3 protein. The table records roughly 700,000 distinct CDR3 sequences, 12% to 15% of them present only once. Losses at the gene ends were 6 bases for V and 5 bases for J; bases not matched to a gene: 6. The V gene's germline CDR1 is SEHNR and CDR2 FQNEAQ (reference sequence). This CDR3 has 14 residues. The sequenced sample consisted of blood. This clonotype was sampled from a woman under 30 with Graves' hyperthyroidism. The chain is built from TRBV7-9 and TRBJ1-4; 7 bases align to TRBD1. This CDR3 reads CASSSGQANEKLFF. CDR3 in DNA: TGTGCCAGCAGTTCCGGACAGGCAAATGAAAAACTGTTTTTT.